A single sample gave rise to the 18 T cell receptor beta chains below, sequenced in a study of blood T cell repertoires in COVID-19. Repertoires were generated with immunoSEQ multiplex PCR, while TCRdb's copy carries only in-frame clones and drops some. The data hold roughly 230,000 clones, with roughly 81% observed a single time. The sample was peripheral blood. These receptor sequences come from a man aged 40-55 years with acute or convalescent COVID-19.

CDR3 sequence reads: CASSPRDRGGNEQFF. For the CDR3, the DNA is TGTGCCAGCAGCCCTAGGGATCGGGGGGGCAATGAGCAGTTCTTC. V and J are TRBV6-6 and TRBJ2-1; 8 nucleotides line up with TRBD2. With V trimmed by 6 bases and J by 6 bases, 10 bases remained unmatched. CDR1 is MNHNY and CDR2 is SVGAGI in the germline V gene (reference sequence). This CDR3 comprises 15 residues.

The gene calls are TRBV15 and TRBJ2-3; 7 nucleotides align to TRBD1. V was clipped by 5 bases and J by 6 bases; unmatched bases: 14. The V gene's germline CDR1 is LNHNV and CDR2 YYDKDF (reference sequence). This CDR3 is built from 16 residues. CDR3: CATSPNFGTASDTQYF. The CDR3, as DNA: TGTGCCACCAGCCCCAATTTCGGGACAGCGAGCGATACGCAGTATTTT.

The chain employs TRBV29-1 and TRBJ1-1, with D tentatively TRBD1 (5 bases). Germline lookup yields CDR1 SQVTM and CDR2 ANQGSEA. Trimming shortened V by 3 bases and J by 5 bases, and 13 bases separated the two germline ends. CDR3 length equals 13 residues. Written as DNA, the CDR3 is TGCAGCGTTGACGGCAGGGTAGGGACTGAAGCTTTCTTT. Residues: CSVDGRVGTEAFF.

The V call is TRBV14, the J call TRBJ2-7; a weak D match, TRBD2 (5 bases). The CDR3 loop spans 17 amino acids. Trimming removed 0 bases at V and 0 bases at J, with 15 bases between. Germline V gene data show CDR1 as SGHDN and CDR2 as FVKESK. CDR3 coding DNA: TGTGCCAGCAGCCAAGATCGATCGCCGGGATACTCCTACGAGCAGTACTTC. Protein: CASSQDRSPGYSYEQYF.

The rearrangement uses TRBV7-9 and TRBJ1-2; D might be TRBD1 (6 bases). In germline, CDR1 is SEHNR, CDR2 FQNEAQ (reference sequence). V lost 5 bases, J lost 5 bases, and 12 bases lay in between. This CDR3 has 13 residues. The CDR3 region is CASSPGQQYGYTF. The DNA of the CDR3 is TGTGCCAGCAGCCCCGGACAGCAATATGGCTACACCTTC. The variable domain in full, with the rest retrieved from reference TRBV7-9 and TRBJ1-2, is DTGVSQNPRHKITKRGQNVTFRCDPISEHNRLYWYRQTLGQGPEFLTYFQNEAQLEKSRLLSDRFSAERPKGSFSTLEIQRTEQGDSAMYLCASSPGQQYGYTFGSGTRLTVV.

The V gene is TRBV4-1, the J gene TRBJ2-7; D perhaps matches TRBD2 (6 bases). This CDR3 is built from 16 residues. The germline gives CDR1 MGHRA, CDR2 YSYEKL. The V gene lost 1 base and the J gene lost 4 bases, with 17 bases spanning the gap. Written as DNA, the CDR3 is TGCGCCAGCAGCCAAGTTTTGGTAGGAGGGTCATACGAGCAGTACTTC. This sequence encodes CASSQVLVGGSYEQYF.

The chain uses TRBV2 and TRBJ1-2, with a possible D match to TRBD1 (5 bases). The CDR3 length is 14 residues. Trimming took 6 bases from V and 4 from J, leaving 15 bases between them. Germline V gene lookup returns CDR1 SNHLY and CDR2 FYNNEI. CDR3 region: CASRPDSLIYGYTF. CDR3 coding DNA: TGTGCCAGCAGGCCAGACAGCCTTATCTATGGCTACACCTTC.

The J gene is TRBJ2-3, the V gene TRBV5-1; D gene uncertain. CDR3 length: 16 amino acids. In germline, CDR1 is SGHRS, CDR2 YFSETQ. The V end lost 1 base, the J end lost 0 bases, and 12 bases lay between the germline ends. The CDR3 loop reads CASSLQGGYSTDTQYF. In nucleotides, the CDR3 is TGCGCCAGCAGCTTGCAAGGCGGATATAGCACAGATACGCAGTATTTT.

The chain uses TRBV5-1 and TRBJ2-5; the match to TRBD2 covers 8 bases. V lost 3 bases, J lost 5 bases, and 6 bases stayed unmatched. CDR1 and CDR2 (germline): SGHRS, YFSETQ. CDR3 length: 14 residues. The CDR3 DNA is TGCGCCAGCAGCTGGGGACTAGAAAGCGAGACCCAGTACTTC. As protein: CASSWGLESETQYF.

The V and J genes are TRBV7-8 and TRBJ2-5; D call uncertain. V was trimmed by 1 base and J by 5 bases, leaving 5 bases between them. Germline V lookup: CDR1 SGHVS, CDR2 FQNEAQ. The CDR3 length is 12 residues. The CDR3 DNA reads as TGTGCCAGCAGCTTAGGTTCTGAGACCCAGTACTTC. Translated, it gives CASSLGSETQYF.

This clone has just one count. The rearrangement uses TRBV5-5 and TRBJ2-1; D gene ambiguous. The CDR3 runs 13 residues. CDR1 and CDR2 (germline): SGHKS, YYEKEE (reference sequence). Trimming removed 1 base at V and 5 bases at J, with 7 bases between. CDR3 DNA sequence: TGTGCCAGCAGCTTGTTTCTAAACAATGAGCAGTTCTTC. Its translation is CASSLFLNNEQFF.

The chain has TRBV6-5 and TRBJ2-3; D unclear. Germline assignment: CDR1 MNHEY and CDR2 SVGAGI. V shed 2 bases and J shed 2 bases, with 8 bases lying between them. The CDR3 loop spans 14 amino acids. CDR3 nucleotide sequence: TGTGCCAGCAGTTACGGGCAGTACACAGATACGCAGTATTTT. The encoded protein is CASSYGQYTDTQYF.

The rearrangement links TRBV28 to TRBJ1-5; no firm D call. Germline V CDR1 and CDR2: MDHEN, SYDVKM. V was pared by 3 bases and J by 0 bases, with 9 bases between. The CDR3 covers 15 residues. The CDR3 DNA reads as TGTGCCAGCAGTTTTGCGGGCTTTAGCAATCAGCCCCAGCATTTT. Translated, it gives CASSFAGFSNQPQHF.

The chain employs TRBV9 and TRBJ2-1; D is unresolved. V was cut by 0 bases and J by 5 bases, with 12 bases left in between. Germline assignment: CDR1 SGDLS and CDR2 YYNGEE. The length of the CDR3 is 15 residues. The CDR3 DNA reads as TGTGCCAGCAGCGTAGCAGGCCAACGGAACAATGAGCAGTTCTTC. It is translated as CASSVAGQRNNEQFF.

A few counts support this clone. The chain couples TRBV6-2 or TRBV6-3 to TRBJ2-1; D perhaps matches TRBD2 (5 bases). The germline V and J ends were trimmed by 5 bases and 5 bases, with 13 bases remaining between them. CDR3 length: 14 residues. CDR1 and CDR2 from the germline V gene are MNHEY and SVGEGT. CDR3 DNA sequence: TGTGCCAGCAGTGGGTCAGCGGAACACAATGAGCAGTTCTTC. Translation: CASSGSAEHNEQFF.

The chain recombines TRBV2 with TRBJ2-7; TRBD1 might be the D (6 bases). CDR1 is SNHLY and CDR2 is FYNNEI in the germline V gene. The V and J ends lost 6 bases and 6 bases respectively, with 18 bases between them. The CDR3 totals 14 residues. The CDR3 DNA sequence: TGTGCCAGCAGAGCCACCACAGGGAAGGGCGAGCAGTACTTC. Its protein is CASRATTGKGEQYF. Full variable domain (rest looked up from reference TRBV2 and TRBJ2-7): EPEVTQTPSHQVTQMGQEVILRCVPISNHLYFYWYRQILGQKVEFLVSFYNNEISEKSEIFDDQFSVERPDGSNFTLKIRSTKLEDSAMYFCASRATTGKGEQYFGPGTRLTVT.

The chain combines TRBV18 with TRBJ1-5, with a possible D match to TRBD1 (5 bases). CDR1 and CDR2 (germline): KGHSH, LQKENI. V dropped 3 bases and J dropped 7 bases, with 10 bases sitting between them. The CDR3 length is 13 residues. The CDR3 here is CASSPDSSQPQHF. CDR3 in DNA: TGTGCCAGCTCACCTGACAGCAGCCAGCCCCAGCATTTT.

The rearrangement links TRBV11-1 to TRBJ1-1; D gene ambiguous. The CDR3 loop spans 14 amino acids. From germline, CDR1 is SGHAT and CDR2 FQDESV (reference sequence). V was pared by 4 bases and J by 5 bases, with 14 bases between. CDR3 coding DNA: TGTGCCAGCAGCTCACTTCGGGGTTCAACTGAAGCTTTCTTT. Protein product: CASSSLRGSTEAFF.